These T cell receptor beta chains were read from a single sample in a study of liver allograft versus peripheral blood T cells. TCRdb ran MiXCR on the reads and lists one entry per CDR3 protein. The data contain thousands of distinct CDR3 sequences, over 15% of them singletons. The source of these receptors is a human patient who had a liver transplant. Certain T cells may be donor cells from the graft. Both conserved end residues are part of each CDR3. Fields, in order: J gene, CDR3 length, V gene, CDR3 protein.

>TRBJ2-7|14|TRBV19
CASSRRDTSYEQYF
>TRBJ2-7|14|TRBV13
CASSLGRGAYEQYF
>TRBJ2-7|18|TRBV28
CASNTHTSGGARGYEQYF
>TRBJ1-1|12|TRBV5-4
CASSFLNTEAFF
>TRBJ2-7|15|TRBV7-9
CASSPPGASSYEQYF
>TRBJ1-1|15|TRBV6-6
CASSYSNRGTLEAFF
>TRBJ2-3|13|TRBV27
CASSFSVADTQYF
>TRBJ1-1|15|TRBV29-1
CSVEDPKRNSLEAFF
>TRBJ2-2|12|TRBV29-1
CSVLTGTGELFF
>TRBJ1-2|16|TRBV6-1
CASSESTWDSNYGYTF
>TRBJ2-1|15|TRBV19
CASSGLGQSYNEQFF
>TRBJ1-1|12|TRBV7-9
CASSEGHTEAFF
>TRBJ1-2|16|TRBV24-1
CATSDQTRQGPRGYTF
>TRBJ2-6|18|TRBV5-4
CANSPPGQAPSGTNVLTF
>TRBJ1-1|15|TRBV7-2
CASSRTHWGNTEAFF
>TRBJ1-2|12|TRBV27
CASRNQPYGYTF
>TRBJ1-4|14|TRBV27
CATRKIGLSEKLFF
>TRBJ1-5|15|TRBV15
CATSSRDRGNQPQHF